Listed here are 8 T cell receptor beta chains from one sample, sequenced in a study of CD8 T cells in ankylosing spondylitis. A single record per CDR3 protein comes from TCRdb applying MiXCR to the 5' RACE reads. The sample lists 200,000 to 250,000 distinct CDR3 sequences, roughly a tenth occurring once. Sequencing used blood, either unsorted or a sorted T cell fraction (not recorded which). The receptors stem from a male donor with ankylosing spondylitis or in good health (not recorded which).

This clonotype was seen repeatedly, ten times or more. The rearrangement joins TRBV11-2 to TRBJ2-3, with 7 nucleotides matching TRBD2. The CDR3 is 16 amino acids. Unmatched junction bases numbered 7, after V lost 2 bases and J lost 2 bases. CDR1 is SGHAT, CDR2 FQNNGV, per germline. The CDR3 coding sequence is TGTGCCAGCAGCTTAACTGGCGGGGGAAACACAGATACGCAGTATTTT. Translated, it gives CASSLTGGGNTDTQYF.

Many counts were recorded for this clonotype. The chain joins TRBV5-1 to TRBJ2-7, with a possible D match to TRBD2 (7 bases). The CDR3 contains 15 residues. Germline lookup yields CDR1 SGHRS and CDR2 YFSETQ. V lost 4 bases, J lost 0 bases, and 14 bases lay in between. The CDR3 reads CASSPTAGASYEQYF. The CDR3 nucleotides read TGCGCCAGCAGCCCTACTGCGGGGGCCTCCTACGAGCAGTACTTC.

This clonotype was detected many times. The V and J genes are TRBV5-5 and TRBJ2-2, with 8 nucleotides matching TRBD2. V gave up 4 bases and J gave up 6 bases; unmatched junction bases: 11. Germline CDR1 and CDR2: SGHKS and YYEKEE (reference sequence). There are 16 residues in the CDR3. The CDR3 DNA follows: TGTGCCAGCAGCCTGTCTGGCGGGGGGCACGCCGGGGAGCTGTTTTTT. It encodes CASSLSGGGHAGELFF.

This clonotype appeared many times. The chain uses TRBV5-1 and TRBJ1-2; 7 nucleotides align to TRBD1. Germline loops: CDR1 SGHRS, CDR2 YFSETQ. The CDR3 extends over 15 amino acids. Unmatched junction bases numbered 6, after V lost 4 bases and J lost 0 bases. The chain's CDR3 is CASSPRTGANYGYTF. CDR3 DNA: TGCGCCAGCAGCCCACGGACAGGAGCTAACTATGGCTACACCTTC.

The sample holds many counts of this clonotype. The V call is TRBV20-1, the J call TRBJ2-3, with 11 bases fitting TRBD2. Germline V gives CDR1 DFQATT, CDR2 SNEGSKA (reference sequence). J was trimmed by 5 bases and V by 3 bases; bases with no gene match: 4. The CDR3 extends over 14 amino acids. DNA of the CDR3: TGCAGTGCTAGGGTCACTAGCGGGGGAGATACGCAGTATTTT. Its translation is CSARVTSGGDTQYF.

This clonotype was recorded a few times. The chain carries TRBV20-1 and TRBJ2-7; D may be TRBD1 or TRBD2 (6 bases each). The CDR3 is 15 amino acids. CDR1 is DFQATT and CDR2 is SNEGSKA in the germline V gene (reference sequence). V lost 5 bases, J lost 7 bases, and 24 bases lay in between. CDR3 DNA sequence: TGCAGTGCTCCCTCGGGGGCTCAAATAATCGGGGAGCAGTACTTC. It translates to CSAPSGAQIIGEQYF.

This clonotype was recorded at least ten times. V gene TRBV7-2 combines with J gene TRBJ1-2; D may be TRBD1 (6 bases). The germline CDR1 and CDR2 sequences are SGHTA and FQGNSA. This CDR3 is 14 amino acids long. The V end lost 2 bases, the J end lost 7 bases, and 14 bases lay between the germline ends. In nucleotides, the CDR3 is TGTGCCAGCAGCTTACCGGGACAATTTGCTGGCTACACCTTC. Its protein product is CASSLPGQFAGYTF.

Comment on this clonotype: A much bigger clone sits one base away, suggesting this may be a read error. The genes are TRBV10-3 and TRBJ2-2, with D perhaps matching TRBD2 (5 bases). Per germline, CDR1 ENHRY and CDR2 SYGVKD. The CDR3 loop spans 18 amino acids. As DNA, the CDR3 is TGTGCCATCAGTGAGCCGAATGCGGAGATTAGTGGCACCGGGGAGCTGCTTTTT. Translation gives CAISEPNAEISGTGELLF.